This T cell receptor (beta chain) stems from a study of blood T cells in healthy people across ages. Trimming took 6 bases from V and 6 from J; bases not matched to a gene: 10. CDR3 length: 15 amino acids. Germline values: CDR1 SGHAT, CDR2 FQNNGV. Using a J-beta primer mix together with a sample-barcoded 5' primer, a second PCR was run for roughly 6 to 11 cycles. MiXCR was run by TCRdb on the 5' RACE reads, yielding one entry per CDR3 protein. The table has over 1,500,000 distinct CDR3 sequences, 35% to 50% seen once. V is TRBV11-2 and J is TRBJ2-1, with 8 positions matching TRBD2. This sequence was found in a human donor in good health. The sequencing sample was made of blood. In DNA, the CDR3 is TGTGCCAGCAGTCCCCCGGGACTAGTTTCCAATGAGCAGTTCTTC. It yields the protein CASSPPGLVSNEQFF. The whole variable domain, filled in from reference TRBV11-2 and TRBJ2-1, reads EAGVAQSPRYKIIEKRQSVAFWCNPISGHATLYWYQQILGQGPKLLIQFQNNGVVDDSQLPKDRFSAERLKGVDSTLKIQPAKLEDSAVYLCASSPPGLVSNEQFFGPGTRLTVL.